Shown below are 26 T cell receptor beta chains from a single sample sequenced in a study of type 1 regulatory T cells. The antigens for these receptors are not known. TCRdb recomputed calls from the reads with MiXCR, one row per CDR3 protein. Among some 20,000 distinct CDR3 sequences, about 45% were seen once, and the ten largest hold under 5%. The source material was cultured T cells, either the whole culture or a sorted T cell fraction (not recorded which). These receptors were collected from a human donor in good health.

This rearrangement joins TRBV29-1 to TRBJ2-7, with 7 positions matching TRBD1. The CDR3 contains 13 residues. CDR1 is SQVTM and CDR2 is ANQGSEA in the germline V gene. V lost 6 bases and J lost 0; bases outside the gene matches: 5. Here the CDR3 reads CSVAGTVSYEQYF. The CDR3 coding sequence is TGCAGCGTGGCCGGGACAGTCTCCTACGAGCAGTACTTC.

The CDR3 here is CASSLPGPAYGYTF. CDR3 bases: TGTGCCAGCAGTCTCCCGGGACCGGCGTATGGCTACACCTTC. This rearrangement joins TRBV6-6 to TRBJ1-2, with D possibly being TRBD1 (5 bases). V lost 5 bases and J lost 5, with 15 bases in between. There are 14 residues in the CDR3. Germline V CDR1 and CDR2: MNHNY, SVGAGI (reference sequence).

The chain links TRBV4-2 to TRBJ1-4, with TRBD1 as a possible D gene (5 bases). The CDR3 has 15 residues. Germline V gene lookup returns CDR1 LGHNA and CDR2 YNFKEQ. Deletions cut 2 bases from V and 6 bases from J, with 13 bases between. CDR3 in DNA: TGTGCCAGCAGCCAAACAAAGGCAGGGCATGAAAAACTGTTTTTT. Amino acid sequence: CASSQTKAGHEKLFF.

The chain recombines TRBV7-2 with TRBJ2-3; 11 nucleotides match TRBD2. The CDR3 totals 17 residues. The germline CDR1 and CDR2 sequences are SGHTA and FQGNSA. V trimming: 5 bases; J trimming: 0 bases; junction bases outside the gene matches: 7. The chain's CDR3 is CASSTRLAGYSTDTQYF. DNA for the CDR3: TGTGCCAGCAGCACCCGACTAGCGGGGTATAGCACAGATACGCAGTATTTT. The whole variable domain, remainder taken from reference TRBV7-2 and TRBJ2-3, is GAGVSQSPSNKVTEKGKDVELRCDPISGHTALYWYRQSLGQGLEFLIYFQGNSAPDKSGLPSDRFSAERTGGSVSTLTIQRTQQEDSAVYLCASSTRLAGYSTDTQYFGPGTRLTVL.

The chain has TRBV3-1 and TRBJ2-7; D call uncertain. Trimming removed 4 bases at V and 7 bases at J, with 23 bases between. The CDR3 is made up of 16 amino acids. Germline CDR1 and CDR2: LGHDT and YNNKEL (reference sequence). The CDR3 sequence: CASSPSEASTVVEQYF. The CDR3 nucleotides read TGTGCCAGCAGCCCGAGCGAGGCTAGTACCGTCGTTGAGCAGTACTTC.

Concerning this clonotype itself: Sequence at one end of the junction differs from germline and may be a read error. The V and J genes are TRBV12-3 or TRBV12-4 and TRBJ1-3; a possible D gene is TRBD1 (5 bases). The CDR3 runs to 15 residues. This CDR3 is CASTFQGISGNTMYF. The CDR3, as DNA: TGTGCCAGCACATTCCAGGGAATCTCTGGAAACACCATGTATTTT.

V gene TRBV6-5 combines with J gene TRBJ1-2, with D possibly matching TRBD1 (6 bases). V gave up 10 bases and J gave up 3 bases, with 18 bases separating them. CDR1 and CDR2 from the germline V gene are MNHEY and SVGAGI. The length of the CDR3 is 14 residues. CDR3 region: CATGRGVLDYGYTF. In DNA form, the CDR3 reads TGTGCCACCGGGAGGGGGGTCCTGGACTATGGCTACACCTTC.

This clonotype was observed a handful of times. The V gene is TRBV20-1, the J gene TRBJ1-2; D remains unclear. CDR3 size: 12 residues. V was pared by 7 bases and J by 4 bases, with 13 bases between. CDR1 DFQATT and CDR2 SNEGSKA come from the germline V gene (reference sequence). CDR3 protein: CSVKTNLYGYTF. CDR3 in DNA: TGCAGTGTCAAGACGAACCTCTATGGCTACACCTTC.

This clonotype was seen a few times. This chain's CDR3 is CASSLEGGTQYF. CDR3 sequence (DNA): TGTGCCAGCAGCCTCGAAGGTGGGACCCAGTACTTC. The rearrangement links TRBV7-3 to TRBJ2-5; D gene uncertain. The V gene's germline CDR1 is SGHTA and CDR2 FQGTGA. V lost 5 bases and J lost 7, with 11 bases in between. The CDR3 extends over 12 amino acids.

This clonotype was seen repeatedly, ten times or more. The chain carries TRBV9 and TRBJ2-5; 7 nucleotides line up with TRBD2. Per germline, CDR1 SGDLS and CDR2 YYNGEE. Trimming cost V 0 bases and J 4 bases; bases outside gene matches: 6. The CDR3 covers 15 residues. The CDR3 reads CASSVGTGGAETQYF. CDR3 DNA sequence: TGTGCCAGCAGCGTAGGAACGGGGGGAGCAGAGACCCAGTACTTC.

This clonotype showed up just a few times. The chain carries TRBV5-1 and TRBJ2-7; TRBD1 is a possible D gene (6 bases). Per germline, CDR1 SGHRS and CDR2 YFSETQ. V was cut by 4 bases and J by 3 bases, with 20 bases left in between. CDR3 length: 16 residues. This chain's CDR3 is CASSPYPQTGYYEQYF. In DNA, the CDR3 is TGCGCCAGCAGCCCCTACCCACAGACAGGATACTACGAGCAGTACTTC.

This clonotype turned up a few times. The rearrangement joins TRBV19 to TRBJ2-6; D uncertain. There are 15 residues in the CDR3. V dropped 5 bases and J dropped 0 bases, with 8 bases sitting between them. Germline loops: CDR1 LNHDA, CDR2 SQIVND (reference sequence). CDR3: CASSPQSSGANVLTF. The CDR3 coding sequence is TGTGCCAGTAGTCCACAGAGCTCTGGGGCCAACGTCCTGACTTTC.

This clonotype was observed once. The chain couples TRBV30 to TRBJ1-1, with D possibly being TRBD1 (5 bases). Between the trimmed V and J ends, which lost 1 base and 1 base, there was a span of 13 bases. The germline V gene encodes CDR1 GTSNPN and CDR2 SVGIG (reference sequence). The CDR3 consists of 15 residues. The CDR3, as DNA: TGTGCCTGGAGTGGACAGTCAAGGAGGAACACTGAAGCTTTCTTT. Translated: CAWSGQSRRNTEAFF.

This clonotype was seen a single time. The gene calls are TRBV29-1 and TRBJ1-1, with 9 nucleotides matching TRBD1. The V and J ends lost 7 bases and 2 bases, in that order; junction bases with no gene match: 17. The CDR3 is made up of 17 amino acids. Germline assignment: CDR1 SQVTM and CDR2 ANQGSEA. The CDR3 loop is CSAITNPNRGHNTEAFF. CDR3 bases: TGCAGCGCAATAACAAACCCGAACAGGGGGCACAACACTGAAGCTTTCTTT.

The V gene is TRBV9, the J gene TRBJ2-1; 16 bases match TRBD2. The V gene's germline CDR1 is SGDLS and CDR2 YYNGEE. Germline trimming cut 6 bases from V and 9 bases from J; bases unmatched to any gene: 12. The CDR3 extends over 17 amino acids. The CDR3 loop is CASTPTGTSGGAGEQFF. The CDR3 bases are TGTGCCAGCACCCCAACCGGGACTAGCGGGGGGGCGGGTGAGCAGTTCTTC. The entire variable domain, with the rest obtained from reference TRBV9 and TRBJ2-1, is as follows: DSGVTQTPKHLITATGQRVTLRCSPRSGDLSVYWYQQSLDQGLQFLIQYYNGEERAKGNILERFSAQQFPDLHSELNLSSLELGDSALYFCASTPTGTSGGAGEQFFGPGTRLTVL.

This clonotype was counted a few times. The chain carries TRBV5-1 and TRBJ2-3; the D gene is possibly TRBD2 (6 bases). The CDR3 length is 15 residues. The V end lost 3 bases, the J end lost 0 bases, and 11 bases lay between the germline ends. Per the germline V gene, CDR1 is SGHRS and CDR2 is YFSETQ. CDR3 amino acids: CASSWGEPSTDTQYF. DNA of the CDR3: TGCGCCAGCAGCTGGGGGGAACCTAGCACAGATACGCAGTATTTT.

Many counts were recorded for this clonotype. The J gene is TRBJ1-1, the V gene TRBV10-3; 7 bases are shared with TRBD1. Germline V gene sequence: CDR1 ENHRY, CDR2 SYGVKD. V was clipped by 10 bases and J by 1 base; unmatched bases: 6. The CDR3 is made up of 13 amino acids. The CDR3, as DNA: TGTGCCACAGAGGGACAGTCGAACACTGAAGCTTTCTTT. Its protein product is CATEGQSNTEAFF.

The chain uses TRBV5-4 and TRBJ2-2; no reliable D call. The V gene's germline CDR1 is SGHNT and CDR2 YYREEE (reference sequence). This CDR3 is built from 12 residues. Trimming left V 1 base short and J 7 bases short, with 5 bases between. The CDR3 loop is CASSLRSGELFF. The DNA for the CDR3 is TGTGCCAGCAGCTTGAGGAGCGGGGAGCTGTTTTTT. Full variable domain (outside the CDR3, taken from reference TRBV5-4 and TRBJ2-2): ETGVTQSPTHLIKTRGQQVTLRCSSQSGHNTVSWYQQALGQGPQFIFQYYREEENGRGNFPPRFSGLQFPNYSSELNVNALELDDSALYLCASSLRSGELFFGEGSRLTVL.

Here the CDR3 DNA reads TGTGCCAGCAGCTTTCACGGGACCCAGTACTTC. Amino acids: CASSFHGTQYF. The chain has TRBV7-2 and TRBJ2-5; D remains ambiguous. Germline V lookup: CDR1 SGHTA, CDR2 FQGNSA. This CDR3 comprises 11 residues. V was pared by 3 bases and J by 7 bases, with 6 bases between.

There are a few counts of this clonotype. V and J are TRBV19 and TRBJ1-2; the D is unclear. CDR1 and CDR2 (germline): LNHDA, SQIVND (reference sequence). This CDR3 comprises 13 residues. Trimming removed 4 bases at V and 4 bases at J, with 10 bases between. The CDR3 is CASSTSSRYGYTF. The CDR3 DNA follows: TGTGCCAGTAGTACGTCGTCTCGCTATGGCTACACCTTC.

In its sample, this clonotype was seen a few times. CDR3 coding DNA: TGTGCCAGCACCCGATTAGAGGGAACTGAAGCTTTCTTT. Its protein product is CASTRLEGTEAFF. V usage is TRBV6-6 and J usage is TRBJ1-1, with D unclear. Germline CDR1 is MNHNY and CDR2 is SVGAGI (reference sequence). This CDR3 comprises 13 residues. Trimming removed 7 bases at V and 5 bases at J, with 14 bases between.

In this sample, this clonotype is medium-sized (0.01 to 0.1%). J is TRBJ2-7 and V is TRBV10-3; D gene unclear. The CDR3 contains 14 residues. V lost 4 bases, J lost 6 bases, and 16 bases lay in between. Germline V gives CDR1 ENHRY, CDR2 SYGVKD. The CDR3 nucleotides read TGTGCCATCAGTGGGGTTTCATCGGTTCGCGAGCAGTACTTC. This codes for CAISGVSSVREQYF.

This sequence joins TRBV12-3 or TRBV12-4 and TRBJ1-6, with 10 bases fitting TRBD1. V trimming: 5 bases; J trimming: 10 bases; junction bases outside the gene matches: 2. The CDR3 length is 13 residues. CDR3 sequence: CASSRTGGSPLHF. In DNA, the CDR3 is TGTGCCAGCAGTCGGACAGGGGGGTCACCCCTCCACTTT.

This chain joins TRBV2 and TRBJ2-1; 10 bases fit TRBD2. The junction had 3 bases not matched to a gene; V was cut back by 4 bases and J by 6 bases. CDR1 and CDR2 (germline): SNHLY, FYNNEI. The CDR3 sequence is 14 residues long. The CDR3 DNA follows: TGTGCCAGCAGTGTGAGCGGGGGGGGCAATGAGCAGTTCTTC. This codes for CASSVSGGGNEQFF.

The rearrangement uses TRBV18 and TRBJ1-1; the D gene is possibly TRBD1 (6 bases). There are 16 residues in the CDR3. V lost 2 bases, J lost 1 base, and 14 bases lay in between. The germline CDR1 and CDR2 sequences are KGHSH and LQKENI. The CDR3 DNA reads as TGTGCCAGCTCACCATACCCGGGACAATCGAACACTGAAGCTTTCTTT. It is translated as CASSPYPGQSNTEAFF.

This clonotype is medium-sized by share. The chain carries TRBV3-1 and TRBJ2-7; no reliable D call. Trimming took 1 base from V and 6 from J, leaving 10 bases between them. CDR1 is LGHDT, CDR2 YNNKEL, per germline (reference sequence). The CDR3 spans 13 residues. The CDR3 region has the DNA TGTGCCAGCAGCCAAGTGTCGAGCTTCGAGCAGTACTTC. Translating it yields CASSQVSSFEQYF.